This T cell receptor (beta chain) was sequenced for a study of cytotoxic CD8 clonotypes in ibrutinib-treated CLL. Background on the study: Samples had a mean of approximately 270,000 productive templates and 94,082 productive rearrangements.

The authors obtained about 1.9 micrograms of genomic DNA from cryopreserved PBMCs for TCR beta libraries. Deep sequencing aimed at 1 in 200,000 to 1 in 1 million T cells' resolution. The data were produced by immunoSEQ multiplex PCR, yet TCRdb's version contains in-frame clones alone and is incomplete. The sample has 300,000 to 400,000 clones; over 60% are singletons. The CDR3 runs 13 residues. Per the germline V gene, CDR1 is LNHNV and CDR2 is YYDKDF (reference sequence). The V end lost 2 bases, the J end lost 3 bases, and 7 bases lay between the germline ends. V gene TRBV15 combines with J gene TRBJ1-1; D is uncertain. This sequence was found in a human donor with chronic lymphocytic leukemia. Here the sequenced sample was PBMCs, taken after 36 months of ibrutinib treatment. CDR3 DNA sequence: TGTGCCACCAGCAGAAACCCGGACACTGAAGCTTTCTTT. This codes for CATSRNPDTEAFF.